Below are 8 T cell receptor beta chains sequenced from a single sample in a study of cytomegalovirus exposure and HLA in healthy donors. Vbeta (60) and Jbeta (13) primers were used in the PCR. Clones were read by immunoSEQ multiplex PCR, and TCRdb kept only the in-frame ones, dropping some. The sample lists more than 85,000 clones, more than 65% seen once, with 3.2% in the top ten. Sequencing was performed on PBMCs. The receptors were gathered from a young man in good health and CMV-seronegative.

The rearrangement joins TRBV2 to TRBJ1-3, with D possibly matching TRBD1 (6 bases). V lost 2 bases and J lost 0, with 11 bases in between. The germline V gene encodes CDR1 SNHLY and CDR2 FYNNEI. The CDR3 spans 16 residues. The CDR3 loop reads CASSEMGRGSGNTIYF. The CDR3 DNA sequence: TGTGCCAGCAGTGAAATGGGCAGGGGCTCTGGAAACACCATATATTTT.

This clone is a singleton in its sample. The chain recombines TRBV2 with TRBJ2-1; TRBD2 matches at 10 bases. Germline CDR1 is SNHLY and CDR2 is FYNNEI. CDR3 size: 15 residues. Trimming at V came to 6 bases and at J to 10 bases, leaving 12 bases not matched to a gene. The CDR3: CASSKALAGAREQFF. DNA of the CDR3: TGTGCCAGCAGCAAGGCCCTAGCGGGAGCGAGAGAGCAGTTCTTC.

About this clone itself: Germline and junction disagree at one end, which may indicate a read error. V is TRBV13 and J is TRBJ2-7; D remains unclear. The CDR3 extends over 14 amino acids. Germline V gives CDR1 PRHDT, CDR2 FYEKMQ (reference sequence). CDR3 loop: CASTLTRSLGEQYF. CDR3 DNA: TGTGCCAGCACCTTAACCCGGAGCCTTGGGGAGCAGTACTTC.

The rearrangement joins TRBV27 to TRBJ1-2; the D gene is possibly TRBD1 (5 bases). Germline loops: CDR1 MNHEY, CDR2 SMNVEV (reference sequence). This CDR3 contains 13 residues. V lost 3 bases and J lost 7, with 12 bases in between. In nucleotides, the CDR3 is TGTGCCAGCAGTTTTCAGGGAATGGGTGGCTACACCTTC. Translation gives CASSFQGMGGYTF.

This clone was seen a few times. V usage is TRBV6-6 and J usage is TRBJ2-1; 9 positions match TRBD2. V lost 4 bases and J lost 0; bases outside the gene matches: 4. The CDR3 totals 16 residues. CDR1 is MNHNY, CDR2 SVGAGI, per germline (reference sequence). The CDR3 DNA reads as TGTGCCAGCAGTTTAGGTAGCGGGAGCTCCTACAATGAGCAGTTCTTC. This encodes CASSLGSGSSYNEQFF.

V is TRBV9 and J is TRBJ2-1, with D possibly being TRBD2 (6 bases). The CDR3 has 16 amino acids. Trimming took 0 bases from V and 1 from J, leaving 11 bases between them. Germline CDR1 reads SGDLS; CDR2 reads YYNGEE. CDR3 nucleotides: TGTGCCAGCAGCGTAGAATACGCGGGATCCTACAATGAGCAGTTCTTC. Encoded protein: CASSVEYAGSYNEQFF.

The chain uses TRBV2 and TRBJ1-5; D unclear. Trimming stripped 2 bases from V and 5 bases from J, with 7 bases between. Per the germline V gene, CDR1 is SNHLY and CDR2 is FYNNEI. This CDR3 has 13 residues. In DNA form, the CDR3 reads TGTGCCAGCAGTGAAAACAGCTATCAGCCCCAGCATTTT. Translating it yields CASSENSYQPQHF.

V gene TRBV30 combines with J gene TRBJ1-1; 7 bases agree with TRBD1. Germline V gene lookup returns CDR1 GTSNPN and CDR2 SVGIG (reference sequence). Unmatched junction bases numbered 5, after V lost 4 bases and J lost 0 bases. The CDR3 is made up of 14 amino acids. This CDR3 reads CAWTQGVVNTEAFF. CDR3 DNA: TGTGCCTGGACTCAGGGGGTTGTGAACACTGAAGCTTTCTTT.